The 27 T cell receptor beta chains below all came from one sample that was sequenced in a study of blood T cells in healthy people across ages. Through a sample-barcoded 5' primer and a J-beta primer mix, a second PCR was run for 7 to 11 cycles. TCRdb reprocessed the 5' RACE reads via MiXCR and lists one record per CDR3 protein. The table has 700,000 to 950,000 distinct CDR3 sequences, 58% seen once. Sequencing was carried out using blood. The receptors were gathered from a man between 25 and 39 years old in good health.

This clonotype was found once. This sequence may be a read error, since a much larger clone differs from it by one base. The rearrangement uses TRBV12-3 or TRBV12-4 and TRBJ1-6; D not resolved. This CDR3 has 13 residues. V dropped 4 bases and J dropped 7 bases, with 8 bases sitting between them. This chain's CDR3 is CASSWVPNSPLHF. CDR3 in DNA: TGTGCCAGCAGTTGGGTCCCGAATTCACCCCTCCACTTT.

This clonotype was seen more than once but under ten times. The chain joins TRBV3-1 to TRBJ2-1; TRBD2 matches 7 bases. The CDR3 runs 13 residues. V was clipped by 1 base and J by 14 bases; unmatched bases: 8. Germline CDR1 and CDR2: LGHDT and YNNKEL (reference sequence). The CDR3 coding sequence is TGTGCCAGCAGCCAAGGAGGGAGCGGGATTGAGTTCTTC. It specifies CASSQGGSGIEFF.

In its sample, this clonotype was seen many times. V gene TRBV2 combines with J gene TRBJ2-3, with D tentatively TRBD1 (6 bases). The CDR3 length is 12 residues. Germline CDR1 is SNHLY and CDR2 is FYNNEI. V lost 4 bases, J lost 6 bases, and 8 bases lay in between. CDR3 protein: CASSGGLDTQYF. Here the CDR3 DNA reads TGTGCCAGCAGTGGGGGGCTCGATACGCAGTATTTT.

This clonotype has a handful of counts. The chain links TRBV29-1 to TRBJ2-5; a weak D match, TRBD2 (6 bases). Per the germline V gene, CDR1 is SQVTM and CDR2 is ANQGSEA. This CDR3 region has 13 residues. Trimming shortened V by 3 bases and J by 5 bases, and 13 bases separated the two germline ends. The DNA of the CDR3 is TGCAGCGTTGAGGGGACTCGGGGGGAGACCCAGTACTTC. This sequence encodes CSVEGTRGETQYF.

This clonotype was counted a few times. The rearrangement links TRBV7-2 to TRBJ2-7; TRBD2 agrees at 7 bases. V was pared by 3 bases and J by 3 bases, with 8 bases of the junction left unmatched. Germline assignment: CDR1 SGHTA and CDR2 FQGNSA. CDR3 size: 15 residues. The chain's CDR3 is CASSFPGTTLYEQYF. The CDR3 nucleotides read TGTGCCAGCAGCTTCCCCGGGACTACACTCTACGAGCAGTACTTC.

V gene TRBV24-1 combines with J gene TRBJ2-4; 9 bases match TRBD1. The DNA end favors TRBJ2-7, so the J call may be wrong. The CDR3 extends over 14 amino acids. The germline V gene encodes CDR1 KGHDR and CDR2 SFDVKD. CDR3 bases: TGTGCCACCAGTGTGGACAGGGGAATTGTCGAGCAGTACTTC. Amino acids: CATSVDRGIVEQYF.

The rearrangement uses TRBV29-1 and TRBJ2-1, with TRBD2 identical over 8 bases. The CDR3 runs to 12 residues. V lost 8 bases to trimming and J lost 7 bases; unmatched junction nucleotides: 7. Germline V gives CDR1 SQVTM, CDR2 ANQGSEA. The CDR3 DNA is TGCAGCTCGGGACTAGTGGGGAATGAGCAGTTCTTC. Translating gives CSSGLVGNEQFF.

The V call is TRBV20-1, the J call TRBJ2-7; no reliable D call. The CDR3 extends over 13 amino acids. V lost 2 bases and J 0 bases, leaving 8 bases between the germline ends. Per the germline V gene, CDR1 is DFQATT and CDR2 is SNEGSKA (reference sequence). The CDR3 nucleotides are TGCAGTGCTAGACAGGAAAGCTCCTACGAGCAGTACTTC. This translates into CSARQESSYEQYF.

The CDR3 DNA is TGTGCCAGCAGTTCCGGGGGGGGAGCGACACCCCTCCACTTT. Translation gives CASSSGGGATPLHF. V and J are TRBV7-2 and TRBJ1-6; D may be TRBD1 (5 bases). Germline CDR1 reads SGHTA; CDR2 reads FQGNSA. Deletions cut 6 bases from V and 11 bases from J, with 17 bases between. The CDR3 covers 14 residues.

This clonotype was counted a few times. V and J are TRBV27 and TRBJ2-3; D remains ambiguous. Trimming removed 5 bases from V and 2 bases from J, with 14 bases in between. Germline values: CDR1 MNHEY, CDR2 SMNVEV (reference sequence). The CDR3 spans 15 residues. Here the CDR3 DNA reads TGTGCCAGCAGTCCAGCGACCCTGTACACAGATACGCAGTATTTT. The encoded protein is CASSPATLYTDTQYF.

The chain carries TRBV7-3 and TRBJ2-1; 9 bases are a match to TRBD1. V lost 5 bases to trimming and J lost 10 bases; unmatched junction nucleotides: 6. The CDR3 totals 13 residues. Germline CDR1 and CDR2: SGHTA and FQGTGA. The CDR3 sequence: CASSTDRGYEQFF. The CDR3, as DNA: TGTGCCAGCAGCACGGACAGGGGTTACGAGCAGTTCTTC. Filled out from reference TRBV7-3 and TRBJ2-1, the complete variable domain reads GAGVSQTPSNKVTEKGKYVELRCDPISGHTALYWYRQSLGQGPEFLIYFQGTGAADDSGLPNDRFFAVRPEGSVSTLKIQRTERGDSAVYLCASSTDRGYEQFFGPGTRLTVL.

The V and J genes are TRBV6-6 and TRBJ1-5; a possible D gene is TRBD1 (6 bases). The ends were cut back, 6 bases at V and 0 bases at J, with 12 bases in the middle. Germline V gives CDR1 MNHNY, CDR2 SVGAGI (reference sequence). This CDR3 region has 15 residues. CDR3 residues: CASRSDSNSNQPQHF. DNA for the CDR3: TGTGCCAGCAGATCGGACAGTAATAGCAATCAGCCCCAGCATTTT.

The chain has TRBV6-2 or TRBV6-3 and TRBJ2-1; D remains unclear. CDR1 MNHEY and CDR2 SVGEGT come from the germline V gene. V was pared by 2 bases and J by 2 bases, with 4 bases between. The CDR3 sequence is 13 residues long. CDR3 sequence reads: CASSYRTYNEQFF. For the CDR3, the DNA is TGTGCCAGCAGTTACCGAACCTACAATGAGCAGTTCTTC.

The chain uses TRBV12-3 or TRBV12-4 and TRBJ1-2; D is unresolved. This CDR3 is built from 13 residues. The ends were cut back, 5 bases at V and 4 bases at J, with 11 bases in the middle. In DNA form, the CDR3 reads TGTGCCAGCAGTAGGGAACAGCTCTATGGCTACACCTTC. This gives the protein CASSREQLYGYTF.

CDR3 loop: CASSRRQETQYF. The CDR3 DNA is TGTGCCAGCAGCCGGAGGCAAGAGACCCAGTACTTC. The chain carries TRBV7-2 and TRBJ2-5; tentative D call: TRBD2 (5 bases). CDR3 length: 12 amino acids. The germline gives CDR1 SGHTA, CDR2 FQGNSA. V was cut by 5 bases and J by 2 bases, with 6 bases left in between.

This chain links TRBV6-4 with TRBJ2-3; tentative D call: TRBD1 (5 bases). The germline V and J ends were trimmed by 0 bases and 4 bases, with 8 bases remaining between them. The CDR3 totals 14 residues. Germline V gene lookup returns CDR1 MRHNA and CDR2 SNTAGT. The CDR3 sequence: CASSDSQGADTQYF. The CDR3 DNA follows: TGTGCCAGCAGTGACTCGCAGGGCGCAGATACGCAGTATTTT.

In this sample, this clonotype turned up a few times. The chain links TRBV6-7 to TRBJ1-2, with 7 bases lining up with TRBD1. TRBV6-7 is known as an ORF, though its function is uncertain. The CDR3 consists of 14 residues. Unmatched junction bases numbered 10, after V lost 6 bases and J lost 6 bases. CDR3 bases: TGTGCCAGCAGCAGAGGGGACAGTGACGATGGCTACACCTTC. Translation: CASSRGDSDDGYTF.

The chain uses TRBV30 and TRBJ1-4; 8 nucleotides match TRBD1. The CDR3 length is 14 residues. Trimming took 5 bases from V and 2 from J; bases not matched to a gene: 4. Per germline, CDR1 GTSNPN and CDR2 SVGIG (reference sequence). CDR3 in DNA: TGTGCCTGGGACAGGGGCCTCACTAATGAAAAACTGTTTTTT. Its translation is CAWDRGLTNEKLFF. The full variable domain, with the rest looked up from reference TRBV30 and TRBJ1-4, is SQTIHQWPATLVQPVGSPLSLECTVEGTSNPNLYWYRQAAGRGLQLLFYSVGIGQISSEVPQNLSASRPQDRQFILSSKKLLLSDSGFYLCAWDRGLTNEKLFFGSGTQLSVL.

The rearrangement uses TRBV5-1 and TRBJ2-1, with D perhaps TRBD1 or TRBD2 (5 bases each). Germline V gene sequence: CDR1 SGHRS, CDR2 YFSETQ. The CDR3 runs 16 residues. Trimming took off 0 bases at V and 9 bases at J, with 19 bases between the two ends. The DNA for the CDR3 is TGCGCCAGCAGCTTGGCGTCTCATGGGGGTGATGGTGAGCAGTTCTTC. As protein: CASSLASHGGDGEQFF.

This chain connects TRBV5-1 to TRBJ2-7, with D possibly being TRBD1 (6 bases). Germline-derived CDR1 and CDR2 are SGHRS and YFSETQ. The CDR3 consists of 14 residues. Trimming took 4 bases from V and 1 from J, leaving 12 bases between them. This CDR3 is CASSLNRASYEQYF. The CDR3 nucleotides read TGCGCCAGCAGCCTAAACAGGGCTTCCTACGAGCAGTACTTC.

This clonotype came up a few times. The chain combines TRBV6-2 or TRBV6-3 with TRBJ2-1; D may be TRBD1 (6 bases). The ends were cut back, 5 bases at V and 6 bases at J, with 11 bases in the middle. CDR1 and CDR2 from the germline V gene are MNHEY and SVGEGT. This CDR3 region has 13 residues. CDR3 amino acids: CASSTRTVNEQFF. Written as DNA, the CDR3 is TGTGCCAGCAGTACCCGGACAGTCAATGAGCAGTTCTTC.

The chain employs TRBV11-2 and TRBJ1-2, with D perhaps TRBD1 (5 bases). CDR3 length: 14 residues. V was clipped by 4 bases and J by 3 bases, with 12 bases between them. Germline CDR1 and CDR2: SGHAT and FQNNGV. The CDR3 DNA follows: TGTGCCAGCAGCTCCTTACAGGACCACTATGGCTACACCTTC. Amino acid sequence: CASSSLQDHYGYTF.

The chain employs TRBV20-1 and TRBJ2-4; D may be TRBD2 (5 bases). Gene TRBJ2-5 matches the end of the DNA better, so the J call may be wrong. Germline V gene lookup returns CDR1 DFQATT and CDR2 SNEGSKA (reference sequence). CDR3 length: 15 residues. The CDR3 sequence: CSANSKWEYVKTQYF. In DNA form, the CDR3 reads TGCAGTGCTAACTCGAAATGGGAGTATGTGAAGACCCAGTACTTC.

This clonotype is a singleton in its sample. The chain is built from TRBV20-1 and TRBJ2-7, with D maybe TRBD2 (5 bases). CDR3 length: 15 amino acids. The V and J ends lost 0 bases and 0 bases respectively, with 12 bases between them. The germline CDR1 and CDR2 sequences are DFQATT and SNEGSKA (reference sequence). CDR3 amino acids: CSARDIIGSSYEQYF. The CDR3 DNA sequence: TGCAGTGCTAGAGATATTATAGGGAGCTCCTACGAGCAGTACTTC.

The J gene is TRBJ2-5, the V gene TRBV6-2 or TRBV6-3; D is undetermined. The CDR3 is 14 residues long. Germline V gene lookup returns CDR1 MNHEY and CDR2 SVGEGT. V lost 1 base, J lost 11 bases, and 17 bases lay in between. CDR3 loop: CASSYWLSGNEQYF. CDR3 nucleotides: TGTGCCAGCAGTTACTGGTTGTCGGGTAATGAGCAGTACTTC.

The gene calls are TRBV3-1 and TRBJ1-6; D not resolved. This CDR3 contains 14 residues. Trimming shortened V by 3 bases and J by 4 bases, and 7 bases separated the two germline ends. Looked up from germline, CDR1 is LGHDT and CDR2 is YNNKEL (reference sequence). The CDR3 region is CASSQSTYNSPLHF. CDR3 coding DNA: TGTGCCAGCAGCCAGAGTACTTATAATTCACCCCTCCACTTT.

This chain joins TRBV7-2 and TRBJ2-6; 8 bases align to TRBD1. V lost 1 base and J lost 0; bases outside the gene matches: 5. Germline-derived CDR1 and CDR2 are SGHTA and FQGNSA. The CDR3 contains 18 residues. CDR3 sequence reads: CASSLVTGGDSGANVLTF. For the CDR3, the DNA is TGTGCCAGCAGCTTAGTTACAGGGGGAGACTCTGGGGCCAACGTCCTGACTTTC.